The rows below give T cell receptor beta chains drawn from one sample of a study of a mutant IDH1 vaccine in newly diagnosed glioma. The data were produced by immunoSEQ multiplex PCR, yet TCRdb's version contains in-frame clones alone and is incomplete. The sample has around 54,000 clones; 87% are singletons. For these TCRs, the target antigens are not known. The source material was PBMCs, sampled from a glioma patient whose treatment included an IDH1 peptide vaccine. Receptors originate from a man in his forties with glioma. The CDR3 runs from the conserved cysteine through the conserved F or W. D genes are given only for firm matches. The size of a clone is reported for some rows only, either as once, few or many, or as a class for expanded clones.

size | J | V | D | CDR3 | DNA
- | TRBJ2-7 | TRBV7-2 | - | CASSLALDTGEQYF | TGTGCCAGCAGCTTAGCCCTAGACACGGGCGAGCAGTACTTC
- | TRBJ2-5 | TRBV6-1 | - | CASLPEYQETQYF | TGTGCCAGCTTACCGGAGTACCAAGAGACCCAGTACTTC
- | TRBJ2-7 | TRBV7-2 | - | CASSPQGIQLSYEQYF | TGTGCCAGCAGCCCTCAGGGTATTCAGCTATCCTACGAGCAGTACTTC
- | TRBJ2-1 | TRBV15 | - | CATSSDLATRSYNEQFF | TGTGCCACCAGCAGTGACCTGGCCACCCGCTCCTACAATGAGCAGTTCTTC
- | TRBJ2-7 | TRBV5-6 | - | CASSLTGTTPLTTSYEQYF | TGTGCCAGCAGCTTGACGGGCACGACCCCTCTAACAACCTCCTACGAGCAGTACTTC
- | TRBJ1-3 | TRBV7-2 | - | CASSPISPGNTIYF | TGTGCCAGCAGCCCGATTTCTCCCGGAAACACCATATATTTT
- | TRBJ2-7 | TRBV6-5 | TRBD1 | CASRPRTGEAEQYF | TGTGCCAGCAGACCTCGGACAGGGGAAGCCGAGCAGTACTTC
- | TRBJ2-7 | TRBV4-1 | - | CASSPPLAGVYEQYF | TGCGCCAGCAGCCCCCCTCTGGCTGGGGTCTACGAGCAGTACTTC
- | TRBJ2-7 | TRBV2 | TRBD2 | CASSEPLAGISYEQYF | TGTGCCAGCAGTGAGCCCCTAGCGGGAATCTCCTACGAGCAGTACTTC
once | TRBJ2-3 | TRBV27 | - | CASSLIGDTQYF | TGTGCCAGCAGTTTGATCGGAGATACGCAGTATTTT
- | TRBJ1-5 | TRBV2 | - | CARWEEGTDNQPQHF | TGTGCCAGATGGGAAGAAGGGACTGACAATCAGCCCCAGCATTTT
- | TRBJ1-1 | TRBV7-9 | TRBD1 | CASRGGTGDNTEAFF | TGTGCCAGCAGGGGCGGGACAGGGGACAACACTGAAGCTTTCTTT
- | TRBJ2-2 | TRBV18 | TRBD1 | CASSPRTGGGTGELFF | TGTGCCAGCTCACCACGGACAGGGGGCGGAACCGGGGAGCTGTTTTTT
- | TRBJ2-1 | TRBV5-1 | TRBD2 | CASSWTPGREVNEQFF | TGCGCCAGCAGCTGGACCCCTGGGCGGGAGGTTAATGAGCAGTTCTTC
- | TRBJ2-5 | TRBV5-6 | - | CASSFPAGETQYF | TGTGCCAGCAGCTTTCCAGCGGGAGAGACCCAGTACTTC
- | TRBJ2-1 | TRBV5-4 | TRBD2 | CASSPRLAGGNNEQFF | TGTGCCAGCAGCCCCCGGCTAGCGGGAGGGAACAATGAGCAGTTCTTC
- | TRBJ2-7 | TRBV28 | TRBD2 | CASSFRALAGGKGEQYF | TGTGCCAGCAGTTTCAGAGCCCTAGCGGGAGGAAAAGGCGAGCAGTACTTC
- | TRBJ1-1 | TRBV4-3 | - | CASSEFRVLGANTEAFF | TGCGCCAGCAGCGAGTTTAGGGTACTTGGAGCGAACACTGAAGCTTTCTTT
- | TRBJ2-3 | TRBV20-1 | - | CSAGFTDTQYF | TGCAGTGCTGGATTTACAGATACGCAGTATTTT
few | TRBJ2-5 | TRBV4-2 | - | CASSQGPGDGGETQYF | TGTGCCAGCAGCCAAGGGCCGGGAGATGGAGGAGAGACCCAGTACTTC
- | TRBJ2-7 | TRBV29-1 | TRBD1 | CSVRDRSNEQYF | TGCAGCGTGAGGGACAGATCAAACGAGCAGTACTTC
- | TRBJ2-7 | TRBV27 | - | CASSLSTGLHYEQYF | TGTGCCAGCAGTCTTTCTACGGGACTCCACTACGAGCAGTACTTC